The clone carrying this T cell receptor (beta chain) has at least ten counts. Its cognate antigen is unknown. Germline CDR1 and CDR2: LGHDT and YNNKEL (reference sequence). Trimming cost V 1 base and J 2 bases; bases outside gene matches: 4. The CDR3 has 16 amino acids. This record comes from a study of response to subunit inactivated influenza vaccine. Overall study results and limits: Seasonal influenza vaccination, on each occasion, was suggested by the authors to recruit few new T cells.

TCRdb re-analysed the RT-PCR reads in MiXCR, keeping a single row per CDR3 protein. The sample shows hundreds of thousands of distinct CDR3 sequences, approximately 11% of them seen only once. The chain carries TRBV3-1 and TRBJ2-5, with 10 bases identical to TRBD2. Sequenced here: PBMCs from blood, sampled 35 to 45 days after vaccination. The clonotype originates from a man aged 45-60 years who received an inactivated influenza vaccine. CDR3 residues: CASSQVPSGGQETQYF. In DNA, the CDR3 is TGTGCCAGCAGCCAAGTTCCTAGCGGGGGACAAGAGACCCAGTACTTC.